This T cell receptor (beta chain) was recovered during a study of blood T cell repertoires in COVID-19. Study context: The study drew acute and convalescent COVID-19 samples from the United States, Italy and Spain. PBMCs, B-cell-depleted T cells, or T cells provided the cDNA or gDNA that made up the material.

How the authors handled the data: Reference gene primers were amplified, and this amplification served to estimate nucleated cell counts. Sequencing was performed with immunoSEQ multiplex PCR; in TCRdb, only in-frame clones are kept and a portion is missing. That table gives V, J and clone size, and the DNA gave D and trimming. The sample yields about 76,000 clones, 75% to 90% seen once. This CDR3 has 15 amino acids. In germline, CDR1 is MNHEY, CDR2 SVGAGI. Losses at the gene ends were 5 bases for V and 3 bases for J; bases not matched to a gene: 9. The V call is TRBV6-5, the J call TRBJ1-1, with TRBD1 identical over 7 bases. The sequence came from a human donor in a cohort sampled during active COVID-19. Input material: peripheral blood. The CDR3 DNA sequence: TGTGCCAGCAGTATCACAGGGGATTTCTACACTGAAGCTTTCTTT. Its protein is CASSITGDFYTEAFF.